This T cell receptor beta chain was captured in a study of tumor and adjacent non-tumor tissue in lung cancer. Study as a whole: Samples averaged approximately 4.2 million productive TCRbeta reads each.

The template was RNA from unsorted bulk tissue. Three rounds of nested PCR, following a modified ARM-PCR protocol, produced the TCRbeta library. TCRdb used MiXCR to reprocess the multiplex PCR reads, holding one entry per CDR3 protein. Of over 110,000 distinct CDR3 sequences listed, around 66% are singletons. Findings and caveats of the study: Patients with more diverse tumor TCRs had worse survival. Normal lung showed higher cumulative top 100 clone frequency than tumor. TCR diversity was significantly greater in tumor than normal lung tissue.

As for this clonotype: Its target is unknown. One end of the junction varies from germline; a read error may be responsible.

This CDR3 has 20 amino acids. Germline lookup yields CDR1 MNHNS and CDR2 SASEGT. This TCR was sampled from a man aged 60 to 69 with small cell lung cancer. The source material was lung tumor tissue. The chain has TRBV6-1 and TRBJ2-6, with 9 bases lining up with TRBD1. The CDR3 protein is CPSSDVPGQGRSPGANVLTF. The CDR3 bases are TGTCCCAGCAGTGACGTCCCGGGACAGGGTAGAAGCCCTGGAGCCAATGTCCTGACTTTC.